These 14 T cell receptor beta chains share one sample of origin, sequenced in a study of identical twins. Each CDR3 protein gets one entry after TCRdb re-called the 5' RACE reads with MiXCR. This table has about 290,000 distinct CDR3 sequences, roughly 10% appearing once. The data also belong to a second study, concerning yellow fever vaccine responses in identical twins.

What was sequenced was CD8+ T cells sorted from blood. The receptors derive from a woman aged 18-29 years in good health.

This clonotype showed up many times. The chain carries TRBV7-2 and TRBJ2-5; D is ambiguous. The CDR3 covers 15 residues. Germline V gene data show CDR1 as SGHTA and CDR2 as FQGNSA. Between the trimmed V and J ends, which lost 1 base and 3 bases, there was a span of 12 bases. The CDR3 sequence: CASSLDPFEEETQYF. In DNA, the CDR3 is TGTGCCAGCAGCTTAGATCCTTTTGAAGAAGAGACCCAGTACTTC.

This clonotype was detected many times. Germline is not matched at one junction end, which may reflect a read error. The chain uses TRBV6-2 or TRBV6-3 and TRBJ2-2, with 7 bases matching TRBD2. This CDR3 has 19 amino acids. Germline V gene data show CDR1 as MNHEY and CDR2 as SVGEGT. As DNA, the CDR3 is TGTGCCAGCAGTTACTCGGCTAGCGGACTCCCCGCGAATACCGGGGAGCTGTTTTTT. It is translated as CASSYSASGLPANTGELFF.

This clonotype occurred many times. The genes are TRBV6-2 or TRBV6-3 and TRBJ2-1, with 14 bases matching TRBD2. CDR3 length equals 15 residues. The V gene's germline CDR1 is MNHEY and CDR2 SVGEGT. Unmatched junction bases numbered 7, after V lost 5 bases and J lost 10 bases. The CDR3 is CASSPGTSGSDEQFF. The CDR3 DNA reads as TGTGCCAGCAGTCCCGGGACTAGCGGGAGTGACGAGCAGTTCTTC.

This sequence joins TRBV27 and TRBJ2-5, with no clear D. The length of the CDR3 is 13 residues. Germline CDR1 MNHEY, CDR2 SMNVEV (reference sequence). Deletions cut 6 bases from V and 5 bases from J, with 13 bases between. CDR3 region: CASRNIFWETQYF. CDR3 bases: TGTGCCAGCAGAAACATCTTCTGGGAGACCCAGTACTTC.

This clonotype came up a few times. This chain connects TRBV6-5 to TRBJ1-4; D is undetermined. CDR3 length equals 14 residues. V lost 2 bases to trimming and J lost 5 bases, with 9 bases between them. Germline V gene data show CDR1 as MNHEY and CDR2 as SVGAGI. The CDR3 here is CASSYGLGNEKLFF. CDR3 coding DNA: TGTGCCAGCAGTTACGGCTTGGGAAATGAAAAACTGTTTTTT.

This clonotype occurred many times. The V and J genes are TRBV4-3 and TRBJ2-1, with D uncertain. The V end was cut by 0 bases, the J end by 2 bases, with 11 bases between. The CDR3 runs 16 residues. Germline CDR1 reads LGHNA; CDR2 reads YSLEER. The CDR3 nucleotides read TGCGCCAGCAGCCAAGATAGCTCCCTGCCCTACAATGAGCAGTTCTTC. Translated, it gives CASSQDSSLPYNEQFF.

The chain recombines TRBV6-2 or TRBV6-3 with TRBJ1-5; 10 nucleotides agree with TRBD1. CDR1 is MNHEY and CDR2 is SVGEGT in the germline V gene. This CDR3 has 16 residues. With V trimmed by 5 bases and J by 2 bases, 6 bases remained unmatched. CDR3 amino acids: CASSPTGTGGNQPQHF. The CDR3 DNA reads TGTGCCAGCAGTCCGACCGGGACAGGGGGCAATCAGCCCCAGCATTTT.

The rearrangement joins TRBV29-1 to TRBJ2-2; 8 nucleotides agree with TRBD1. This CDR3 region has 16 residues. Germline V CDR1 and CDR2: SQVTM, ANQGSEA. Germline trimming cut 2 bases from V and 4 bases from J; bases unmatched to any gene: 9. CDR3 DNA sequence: TGCAGCGTTGAAAGAATTGGGACAGGCTCCACCGGGGAGCTGTTTTTT. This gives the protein CSVERIGTGSTGELFF.

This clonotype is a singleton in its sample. The CDR3 is CSAVEYETQYF. CDR3 in DNA: TGCAGTGCGGTAGAGTACGAGACCCAGTACTTC. The genes are TRBV20-1 and TRBJ2-5, with no clear D. Germline V gives CDR1 DFQATT, CDR2 SNEGSKA (reference sequence). The CDR3 has 11 residues. V lost 6 bases and J 5 bases, leaving 10 bases between the germline ends.

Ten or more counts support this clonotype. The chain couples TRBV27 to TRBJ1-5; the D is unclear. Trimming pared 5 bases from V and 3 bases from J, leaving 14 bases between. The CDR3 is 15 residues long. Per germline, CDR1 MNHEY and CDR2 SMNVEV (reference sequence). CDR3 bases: TGTGCCAGCAGTCCGGGTTTCAGAAACAATCAGCCCCAGCATTTT. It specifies CASSPGFRNNQPQHF.

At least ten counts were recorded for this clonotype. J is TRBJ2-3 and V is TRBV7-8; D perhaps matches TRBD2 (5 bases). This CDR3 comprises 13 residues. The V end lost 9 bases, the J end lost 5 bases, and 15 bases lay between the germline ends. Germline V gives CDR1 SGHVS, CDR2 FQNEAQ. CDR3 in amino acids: CARERTSQDTQYF. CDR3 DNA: TGTGCCAGGGAGCGGACCTCTCAAGATACGCAGTATTTT.

The CDR3 DNA sequence: TGTGCCAGCAGCCCTGCCGCTAGCGGGACCGGGGAGCTGTTTTTT. Translated, it gives CASSPAASGTGELFF. The chain links TRBV9 to TRBJ2-2, with TRBD2 identical over 8 bases. The CDR3 consists of 15 residues. Germline loops: CDR1 SGDLS, CDR2 YYNGEE. With 4 bases clipped from V and 5 bases from J, the junction kept 7 bases outside the gene matches.

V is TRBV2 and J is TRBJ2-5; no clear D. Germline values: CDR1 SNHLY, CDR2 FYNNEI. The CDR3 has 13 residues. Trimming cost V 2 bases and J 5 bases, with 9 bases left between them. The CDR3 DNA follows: TGTGCCAGCAGTGAACTAGAGGAGGAGACCCAGTACTTC. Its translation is CASSELEEETQYF.

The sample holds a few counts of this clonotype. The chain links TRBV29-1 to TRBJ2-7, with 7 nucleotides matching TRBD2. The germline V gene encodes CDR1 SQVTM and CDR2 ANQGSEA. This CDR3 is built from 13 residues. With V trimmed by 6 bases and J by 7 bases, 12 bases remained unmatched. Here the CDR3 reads CSVREGIGGEQYF. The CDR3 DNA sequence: TGCAGCGTGAGGGAGGGGATCGGAGGGGAGCAGTACTTC.